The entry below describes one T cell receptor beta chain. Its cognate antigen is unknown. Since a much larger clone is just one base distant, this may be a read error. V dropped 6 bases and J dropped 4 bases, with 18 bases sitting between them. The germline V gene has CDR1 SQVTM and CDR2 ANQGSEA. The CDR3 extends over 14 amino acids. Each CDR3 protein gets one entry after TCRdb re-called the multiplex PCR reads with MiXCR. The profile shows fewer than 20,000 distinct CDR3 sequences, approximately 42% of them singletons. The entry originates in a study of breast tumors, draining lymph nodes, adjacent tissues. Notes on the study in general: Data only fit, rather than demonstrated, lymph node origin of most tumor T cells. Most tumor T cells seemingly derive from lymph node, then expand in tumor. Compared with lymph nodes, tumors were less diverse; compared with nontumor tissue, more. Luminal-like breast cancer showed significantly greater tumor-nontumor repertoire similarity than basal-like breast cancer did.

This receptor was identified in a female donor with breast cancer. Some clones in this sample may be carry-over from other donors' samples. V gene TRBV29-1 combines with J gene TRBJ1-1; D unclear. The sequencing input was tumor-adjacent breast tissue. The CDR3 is CSVRTRNMSTEAFF. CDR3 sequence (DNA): TGCAGCGTGCGCACCAGGAATATGAGCACTGAAGCTTTCTTT.